Following are 28 T cell receptor beta chains from one sample sequenced in a study of blood T cells in healthy people across ages. A second PCR of 7 to 11 cycles used a sample-barcoded 5' primer and a J-beta primer mix. Using its own MiXCR run on the 5' RACE reads, TCRdb lists one record per CDR3 protein. The profile shows more than 800,000 distinct CDR3 sequences, 35% to 50% of them singletons. The sequenced material came from blood. The receptors stem from a woman aged 60-70 years in good health.

The chain carries TRBV3-1 and TRBJ2-3; unclear D gene. CDR1 and CDR2 (germline): LGHDT, YNNKEL (reference sequence). The CDR3 covers 14 residues. V lost 2 bases to trimming and J lost 6 bases, with 12 bases between them. CDR3 protein: CASSQRPLSDTQYF. CDR3 nucleotides: TGTGCCAGCAGCCAACGACCTCTGAGCGATACGCAGTATTTT.

V usage is TRBV4-2 and J usage is TRBJ2-1, with 9 nucleotides matching TRBD2. V shed 4 bases and J 10 bases; nucleotides not matched to a gene: 11. The germline V gene has CDR1 LGHNA and CDR2 YNFKEQ. The CDR3 has 15 residues. The CDR3 here is CASSLKSGTSHEQFF. DNA for the CDR3: TGTGCCAGCAGCCTCAAGAGTGGGACTAGCCACGAGCAGTTCTTC.

V usage is TRBV19 and J usage is TRBJ2-1, with TRBD1 as a possible D gene (6 bases). Trimming took 4 bases from V and 5 from J, leaving 15 bases between them. The germline V gene has CDR1 LNHDA and CDR2 SQIVND (reference sequence). The CDR3 runs to 15 residues. The CDR3 bases are TGTGCCAGTAGTAATGGGGGCGCGATCCACAATGAGCAGTTCTTC. It encodes CASSNGGAIHNEQFF.

This sequence joins TRBV6-6 and TRBJ2-7, with a weak D call TRBD2 (6 bases). Trimming cost V 2 bases and J 5 bases, with 10 bases left between them. Germline V gene data show CDR1 as MNHNY and CDR2 as SVGAGI (reference sequence). The CDR3 has 13 residues. Written as DNA, the CDR3 is TGTGCCAGCAGTTACACTAGGGAGGACGAGCAGTACTTC. Protein: CASSYTREDEQYF.

This clonotype was seen a few times. This sequence joins TRBV25-1 and TRBJ1-4, with D possibly matching TRBD1 (5 bases). V dropped 7 bases and J dropped 6 bases, with 9 bases sitting between them. Germline CDR1 MGHDK, CDR2 SYGVNS. The CDR3 has 12 residues. The CDR3 is CASTGLDEKLFF. The CDR3 bases are TGTGCCAGCACAGGGCTTGATGAAAAACTGTTTTTT.

This clonotype has more than one count but fewer than ten. The chain carries TRBV20-1 and TRBJ2-4; 9 nucleotides agree with TRBD1. The J call may not be correct, given that the DNA end is closer to TRBJ2-5. Germline loops: CDR1 DFQATT, CDR2 SNEGSKA (reference sequence). This CDR3 is 12 amino acids long. CDR3 in amino acids: CSGDRDGETQYF. In DNA, the CDR3 is TGCAGTGGGGACAGGGATGGGGAGACCCAGTACTTC.

The chain is built from TRBV9 and TRBJ2-7, with TRBD1 matching 7 bases. J lost 3 bases, V lost 2 bases, and 14 bases had no gene match. This CDR3 is built from 17 residues. Germline lookup yields CDR1 SGDLS and CDR2 YYNGEE. The CDR3 DNA reads as TGTGCCAGCAGCGTCCAAGGGGAAGGGGGCGCTTACTACGAGCAGTACTTC. It specifies CASSVQGEGGAYYEQYF.

The V and J genes are TRBV13 and TRBJ2-2, with 7 bases aligning to TRBD1. The germline CDR1 and CDR2 sequences are PRHDT and FYEKMQ (reference sequence). The V gene end was trimmed by 6 bases and the J gene end by 4 bases; junction bases not matched to a gene: 2. The CDR3 has 13 residues. CDR3 sequence: CASRSGGTGELFF. The CDR3 DNA reads TGTGCCAGCAGATCAGGGGGCACCGGGGAGCTGTTTTTT.

The table lists this clonotype with a count of one. J is TRBJ2-4 and V is TRBV20-1, with TRBD2 identical over 9 bases. The end of the DNA fits TRBJ2-7 better, so the J call may be wrong. The CDR3 is made up of 13 amino acids. Germline-derived CDR1 and CDR2 are DFQATT and SNEGSKA (reference sequence). In DNA form, the CDR3 reads TGCAGTACTGCAAGTAGCGGGAGATCCGAGCAGTACTTC. Encoded protein: CSTASSGRSEQYF.

The chain recombines TRBV9 with TRBJ2-5; D is tentatively TRBD1 or TRBD2 (5 bases each). V lost 0 bases and J 11 bases, leaving 29 bases between the germline ends. CDR1 is SGDLS and CDR2 is YYNGEE in the germline V gene. The CDR3 covers 18 residues. CDR3 in amino acids: CASSVAPMGELTRNEQYF. The CDR3 DNA sequence: TGTGCCAGCAGCGTAGCGCCGATGGGGGAGCTGACGAGGAATGAGCAGTACTTC.

The rearrangement joins TRBV7-9 to TRBJ2-3, with 10 positions matching TRBD2. This CDR3 has 17 residues. The germline CDR1 and CDR2 sequences are SEHNR and FQNEAQ (reference sequence). J gave up 2 bases and V 5 bases, and 10 bases lay outside the gene matches. The CDR3 region is CASSPPGTSENTDTQYF. For the CDR3, the DNA is TGTGCCAGCAGCCCTCCCGGGACTAGCGAAAACACAGATACGCAGTATTTT. Variable domain in full (rest from reference TRBV7-9 and TRBJ2-3): DTGVSQNPRHKITKRGQNVTFRCDPISEHNRLYWYRQTLGQGPEFLTYFQNEAQLEKSRLLSDRFSAERPKGSFSTLEIQRTEQGDSAMYLCASSPPGTSENTDTQYFGPGTRLTVL.

The V gene is TRBV5-1, the J gene TRBJ2-1; the D gene is possibly TRBD1 (5 bases). Trimming stripped 6 bases from V and 7 bases from J, with 14 bases between. The CDR3 length is 13 residues. Germline V gives CDR1 SGHRS, CDR2 YFSETQ. The CDR3 reads CASTGQGWNEQFF. CDR3 DNA sequence: TGCGCCAGCACTGGGCAGGGTTGGAATGAGCAGTTCTTC. Using reference TRBV5-1 and TRBJ2-1 for the parts outside the CDR3, the full variable domain is KAGVTQTPRYLIKTRGQQVTLSCSPISGHRSVSWYQQTPGQGLQFLFEYFSETQRNKGNFPGRFSGRQFSNSRSEMNVSTLELGDSALYLCASTGQGWNEQFFGPGTRLTVL.

V and J are TRBV10-3 and TRBJ2-7; D is tentatively TRBD1 or TRBD2 (6 bases each). Germline CDR1 and CDR2: ENHRY and SYGVKD. The CDR3 totals 15 residues. V was trimmed by 3 bases and J by 5 bases, leaving 17 bases between them. CDR3: CAISDPNWRDNEQYF. CDR3 sequence (DNA): TGTGCCATCAGTGACCCCAACTGGCGGGACAACGAGCAGTACTTC.

This sequence joins TRBV7-2 and TRBJ2-2, with TRBD2 matching 7 bases. V lost 2 bases and J lost 5; bases outside the gene matches: 17. CDR1 and CDR2 (germline): SGHTA, FQGNSA. There are 19 residues in the CDR3. In DNA form, the CDR3 reads TGTGCCAGCAGCTTATTTCTGATGTTGTGGGAGGGCGGTACCGGGGAGCTGTTTTTT. Protein: CASSLFLMLWEGGTGELFF.

The chain has TRBV18 and TRBJ2-2; D is unresolved. The CDR3 consists of 15 residues. Germline V gene lookup returns CDR1 KGHSH and CDR2 LQKENI. Trimming cost V 0 bases and J 4 bases, with 9 bases left between them. The CDR3 DNA reads TGTGCCAGCTCACCACCGATGGGCAGCACCGGGGAGCTGTTTTTT. Translated: CASSPPMGSTGELFF.

The rearrangement links TRBV12-3 or TRBV12-4 to TRBJ2-2, with D perhaps matching TRBD1 (6 bases). There are 15 residues in the CDR3. V shed 1 base and J shed 6 bases, with 12 bases lying between them. CDR3 nucleotide sequence: TGTGCCAGCAGTTTAGATCAGGGGCTGGCCGGGGAGCTGTTTTTT. This codes for CASSLDQGLAGELFF.

V and J are TRBV28 and TRBJ2-7, with a possible D match to TRBD2 (6 bases). The CDR3 has 19 amino acids. The germline gives CDR1 MDHEN, CDR2 SYDVKM. Trimming took 2 bases from V and 4 from J, leaving 27 bases between them. The CDR3 DNA reads as TGTGCCAGCAGTTTAAGATTGTCGGGTGGCCACACGGGGGATTACGAGCAGTACTTC. Translated, it gives CASSLRLSGGHTGDYEQYF.

V gene TRBV27 combines with J gene TRBJ2-7; D is possibly TRBD2 (6 bases). Germline values: CDR1 MNHEY, CDR2 SMNVEV (reference sequence). The CDR3 is 18 residues long. Trimming stripped 7 bases from V and 0 bases from J, with 25 bases between. The CDR3 protein is CASTPRGLAGRTSYEQYF. The CDR3, as DNA: TGTGCCAGCACCCCCCGGGGGTTGGCGGGACGGACCTCCTACGAGCAGTACTTC.

This clonotype was counted a single time. The chain links TRBV6-5 to TRBJ2-2; no clear D gene. The CDR3 is 14 amino acids. V lost 2 bases, J lost 1 base, and 5 bases lay in between. Germline V gives CDR1 MNHEY, CDR2 SVGAGI. The CDR3 nucleotides are TGTGCCAGCAGTTACGTTCAGAACACCGGGGAGCTGTTTTTT. Translated: CASSYVQNTGELFF.

V gene TRBV6-6 combines with J gene TRBJ2-1; D not certain. Germline CDR1 MNHNY, CDR2 SVGAGI (reference sequence). Trimming pared 10 bases from V and 13 bases from J, leaving 23 bases between. The CDR3 is 13 amino acids. The CDR3 DNA sequence: TGTGCCAACAGCTCTACGACCCAAACGGCTCAGTTCTTC. Translating it yields CANSSTTQTAQFF.

This clonotype was observed a few times. The rearrangement joins TRBV12-3 or TRBV12-4 to TRBJ2-2; 7 nucleotides agree with TRBD2. The CDR3 spans 15 residues. The V and J ends lost 1 base and 3 bases, in that order; junction bases with no gene match: 2. The CDR3 bases are TGTGCCAGCAGTTTAGGCGGGAGTGACACCGGGGAGCTGTTTTTT. Translation: CASSLGGSDTGELFF.

This clonotype was recorded at least ten times. V usage is TRBV7-9 and J usage is TRBJ2-3, with D possibly TRBD2 on 6 matching bases. This CDR3 is 15 amino acids long. CDR1 is SEHNR and CDR2 is FQNEAQ in the germline V gene (reference sequence). The V and J ends lost 5 bases and 0 bases respectively, with 12 bases between them. The CDR3 region is CASSRGETSTDTQYF. CDR3 bases: TGTGCCAGCAGCCGCGGGGAAACTAGCACAGATACGCAGTATTTT.

This chain links TRBV5-1 with TRBJ2-7; 7 bases align to TRBD1. Trimming removed 0 bases from V and 4 bases from J; junction bases left unmatched: 7. Germline V CDR1 and CDR2: SGHRS, YFSETQ. The CDR3 totals 15 residues. The DNA for the CDR3 is TGCGCCAGCAGCTTGGAAGTAGGGGGCAAGTACGAGCAGTACTTC. Translation gives CASSLEVGGKYEQYF.

V is TRBV7-9 and J is TRBJ2-1; 11 positions agree with TRBD1. In germline, CDR1 is SEHNR, CDR2 FQNEAQ (reference sequence). The CDR3 sequence is 18 residues long. J gave up 7 bases and V 5 bases, and 16 bases lay outside the gene matches. The CDR3 sequence: CASSLMPSGTGGRNEQFF. For the CDR3, the DNA is TGTGCCAGCAGCCTCATGCCCTCCGGGACAGGGGGACGTAATGAGCAGTTCTTC.

The rearrangement links TRBV9 to TRBJ2-7, with a tentative D call TRBD2 (5 bases). This CDR3 region has 16 residues. V was cut by 5 bases and J by 6 bases, with 24 bases left in between. CDR1 SGDLS and CDR2 YYNGEE come from the germline V gene. The CDR3 coding sequence is TGTGCCAGCAGTCTAAATCCCGGACTTGCGGTTCGCGAGCAGTACTTC. Translated, it gives CASSLNPGLAVREQYF.

This chain connects TRBV5-1 to TRBJ2-7, with D unclear. The CDR3 is 14 amino acids. Per germline, CDR1 SGHRS and CDR2 YFSETQ. The germline V and J ends were trimmed by 4 bases and 7 bases, with 18 bases remaining between them. CDR3 sequence (DNA): TGCGCCAGCAGCGTCGGCAGCATTGTCGATGAGCAGTACTTC. Protein: CASSVGSIVDEQYF.

This clonotype was picked up a small number of times. The V gene is TRBV12-3 or TRBV12-4, the J gene TRBJ2-1, with 7 bases lining up with TRBD2. V lost 5 bases and J lost 6; bases outside the gene matches: 4. The CDR3 totals 13 residues. DNA of the CDR3: TGTGCCAGCAGTCTGACTAGCTTCAATGAGCAGTTCTTC. Its translation: CASSLTSFNEQFF.

This clonotype appeared a few times. CDR3 sequence reads: CASSLGYSNQPQHF. The CDR3 coding sequence is TGTGCCAGCAGCTTAGGATATAGCAATCAGCCCCAGCATTTT. The chain employs TRBV7-9 and TRBJ1-5; D is undetermined. Germline V gene data show CDR1 as SEHNR and CDR2 as FQNEAQ (reference sequence). The V end was cut by 1 base, the J end by 0 bases, with 4 bases between. The CDR3 is 14 amino acids.